This TCR beta chain was identified in a study of response to subunit inactivated influenza vaccine. Study-level results: The authors put forward the suggestion that each seasonal influenza vaccination may bring in only a limited number of new T cells.

The CDR3 covers 13 residues. Germline lookup yields CDR1 SGHRS and CDR2 YFSETQ. Of note for this clonotype: Its antigen is still unknown. At one boundary the junction diverges from the germline segment, which might be a read error.

TCRdb reprocessed the RT-PCR reads via MiXCR and lists one record per CDR3 protein. Among about 170,000 distinct CDR3 sequences listed, around 12% were seen once. This same sample was also part of a study on T cells expressing NK-cell markers. In that study: A 5'RACE template switching approach incorporating UMIs was used to make TCR beta cDNA. The authors derived TCR beta repertoires from sorted CD3+CD56+NKG2C+, CD3+CD56+NKG2C- and CD3+CD56-NKG2C+ T cells. Where several donors were concerned, these clonotypes also led the CD3+CD56-NKG2C+ fraction. Questions lingered over whether expanded NKG2C+ T cell clones were HCMV-specific.

The TCR sequence derives from a man aged 45-65 years who received an inactivated influenza vaccine. Here the sequenced sample was CD8+ T cells sorted from PBMCs, taken 12 days after vaccination. The J gene is TRBJ1-2, the V gene TRBV5-1; 12 bases line up with TRBD1. The CDR3 sequence is CASSLTGTGGCTF. In DNA, the CDR3 is TGCGCCAGCAGCTTGACCGGGACAGGGGGCTGCACCTTC. Together with reference TRBV5-1 and TRBJ1-2, the CDR3 gives the full variable domain: KAGVTQTPRYLIKTRGQQVTLSCSPISGHRSVSWYQQTPGQGLQFLFEYFSETQRNKGNFPGRFSGRQFSNSRSEMNVSTLELGDSALYLCASSLTGTGGCTFGSGTRLTVV.